The next 3 T cell receptor beta chains were all read from a single sample in a study of T-cell reconstitution after alpha-beta-depleted transplantation in children. The TCRbeta library was prepared with unique molecular identifiers. TCRdb reprocessed the PCR reads with MiXCR, giving one entry per CDR3 protein. The table has 500,000 to 600,000 distinct CDR3 sequences, 15% to 20% seen once. The specimen was PBMCs from the stem cell graft donor, collected from the stem cell graft. These receptors all stem from a human donor who donated a stem cell graft to a child with acute lymphoblastic leukemia.

CDR3 sequence: CASSLGQILPETQYF. The CDR3 coding sequence is TGCGCCAGCAGCTTGGGACAGATCCTCCCAGAGACCCAGTACTTC. The chain has TRBV5-1 and TRBJ2-5; D perhaps matches TRBD1 (5 bases). Per the germline V gene, CDR1 is SGHRS and CDR2 is YFSETQ. The V end lost 0 bases, the J end lost 4 bases, and 13 bases lay between the germline ends. The CDR3 spans 15 residues.

CDR3 nucleotides: TGTGCCAGCAGTTACGAGACAGGGGCGGTCAAAAACATTCAGTACTTC. As protein: CASSYETGAVKNIQYF. The V and J genes are TRBV6-5 and TRBJ2-4; 8 bases are shared with TRBD1. V lost 2 bases and J lost 3; bases outside the gene matches: 6. This CDR3 has 16 amino acids. Germline CDR1 MNHEY, CDR2 SVGAGI.

The chain couples TRBV19 to TRBJ1-2; tentative D call: TRBD1 (5 bases). The germline V gene has CDR1 LNHDA and CDR2 SQIVND (reference sequence). This CDR3 is built from 13 residues. V lost 8 bases and J lost 5, with 15 bases in between. The CDR3 nucleotides read TGTGCCAGTCGGATAGGGGTCCCGTATGGCTACACCTTC. Encoded protein: CASRIGVPYGYTF.